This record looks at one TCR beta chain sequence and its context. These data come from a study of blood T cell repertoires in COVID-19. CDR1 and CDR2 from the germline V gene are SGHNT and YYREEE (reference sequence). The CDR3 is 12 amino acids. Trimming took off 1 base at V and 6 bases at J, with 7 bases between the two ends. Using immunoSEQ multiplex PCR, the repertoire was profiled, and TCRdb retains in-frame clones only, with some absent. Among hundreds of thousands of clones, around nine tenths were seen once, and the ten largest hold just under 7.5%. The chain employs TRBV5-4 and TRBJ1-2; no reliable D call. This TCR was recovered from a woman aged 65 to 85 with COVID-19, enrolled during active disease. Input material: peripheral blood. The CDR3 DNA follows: TGTGCCAGCAGCTTGATCGCGGATGGCTACACCTTC. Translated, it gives CASSLIADGYTF. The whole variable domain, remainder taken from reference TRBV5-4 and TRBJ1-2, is ETGVTQSPTHLIKTRGQQVTLRCSSQSGHNTVSWYQQALGQGPQFIFQYYREEENGRGNFPPRFSGLQFPNYSSELNVNALELDDSALYLCASSLIADGYTFGSGTRLTVV.